The clone carrying this T cell receptor beta chain appeared once. The antigen is not known. Profiling relied on immunoSEQ multiplex PCR, and the TCRdb table lists in-frame clones only, not all of them. The sample consists of about 93,000 clones, 80% to 95% of them appearing once. These data belong to a study of graft-versus-host responses after intestinal transplantation. Study overall: Anti-thymocyte globulin induction preceded around 3 years of tacrolimus and steroid maintenance in all recipients.

The junction had 1 base not matched to a gene; V was cut back by 6 bases and J by 3 bases. The CDR3 extends over 12 amino acids. The germline V gene has CDR1 ENHRY and CDR2 SYGVKD. Study results and limitations: Peak levels of circulating GvH clones tracked with early post-transplant HvG declines. The authors found GvH clones in recipient marrow, some appearing first in ileum or blood. Within allografts, high graft-versus-host to host-versus-graft clonal ratios were seen among patients with graft-donor T cell macrochimerism.

The genes are TRBV10-3 and TRBJ2-5; 7 bases agree with TRBD2. The source of this sequence is a human donor who received an intestinal transplant. The sample in question was unstimulated CD8+ T cells sorted from spleen or lymph node cells, obtained before intestinal transplant. In DNA, the CDR3 is TGTGCCATCAGGGCGGGGGAAGAGACCCAGTACTTC. Its translation is CAIRAGEETQYF.